Below are 27 T cell receptor beta chains sequenced from a single sample in a study of breast tumors, draining lymph nodes, adjacent tissues. TCRdb re-called the multiplex PCR reads through MiXCR, storing one row per CDR3 protein. The top ten hold more than 0.95% of the sample, which has under 350,000 distinct CDR3 sequences, around 30% seen once. Samples came from axillary lymph nodes draining the breast cancer. Specimen: axillary lymph node tissue. These receptor sequences come from a female donor with breast cancer. Some clones in this sample may be carry-over from other donors' samples.

The gene calls are TRBV7-9 and TRBJ2-4; no clear D gene. V dropped 6 bases and J dropped 6 bases, with 21 bases sitting between them. Germline loops: CDR1 SEHNR, CDR2 FQNEAQ (reference sequence). This CDR3 comprises 16 residues. CDR3 nucleotide sequence: TGTGCCAGCAGTCCAAACCTTCTGACGGGCAGAAACATTCAGTACTTC. Its protein product is CASSPNLLTGRNIQYF.

This clonotype has more than one count but fewer than ten. The CDR3 protein is CASSPRFQLAAYEQYF. CDR3 nucleotides: TGTGCCAGCAGTCCCCGATTCCAACTGGCAGCCTACGAGCAGTACTTC. This chain uses TRBV6-2 or TRBV6-3 with TRBJ2-7; D is unresolved. Germline assignment: CDR1 MNHEY and CDR2 SVGEGT. V was shortened by 5 bases and J by 2 bases, with 19 bases between the two germline ends. The CDR3 length is 16 residues.

This clonotype was observed a handful of times. V and J are TRBV12-5 and TRBJ2-2, with D possibly being TRBD2 (5 bases). Trimming removed 0 bases from V and 7 bases from J, with 6 bases in between. In germline, CDR1 is LGHNT, CDR2 FRNRAP. There are 13 residues in the CDR3. The CDR3 DNA is TGTGCTAGTGGTTTGGTAGAGGGCGGGGAGCTGTTTTTT. Its protein is CASGLVEGGELFF.

Concerning this clonotype: One base away lies a much larger clone, so this may be a sequencing read error. The chain recombines TRBV5-1 with TRBJ2-2; TRBD2 aligns across 9 bases. With 6 bases clipped from V and 7 bases from J, the junction kept 13 bases outside the gene matches. Germline V gives CDR1 SGHRS, CDR2 YFSETQ. This CDR3 comprises 16 residues. The CDR3 region has the DNA TGCGCCAGCAACAGATGGGATAGCGGGAGTGGCGGGGAGCTGTTTTTT. It is translated as CASNRWDSGSGGELFF. Full variable domain (outside the CDR3, taken from reference TRBV5-1 and TRBJ2-2): KAGVTQTPRYLIKTRGQQVTLSCSPISGHRSVSWYQQTPGQGLQFLFEYFSETQRNKGNFPGRFSGRQFSNSRSEMNVSTLELGDSALYLCASNRWDSGSGGELFFGEGSRLTVL.

This clonotype occurred many times. The chain links TRBV9 to TRBJ2-7; the D gene is possibly TRBD1 (6 bases). The ends were cut back, 3 bases at V and 3 bases at J, with 19 bases in the middle. The CDR3 spans 16 residues. Per the germline V gene, CDR1 is SGDLS and CDR2 is YYNGEE. The CDR3 DNA reads as TGTGCCAGCAGCGCCAGACCGGGACACAGTTTCTACGAGCAGTACTTC. Amino acids: CASSARPGHSFYEQYF.

As concerns this clonotype: One base away lies a much larger clone, so this may be a sequencing read error. The chain uses TRBV7-9 and TRBJ2-7; TRBD2 aligns across 7 bases. The germline gives CDR1 SEHNR, CDR2 FQNEAQ (reference sequence). This CDR3 has 16 amino acids. Unmatched junction bases numbered 16, after V lost 8 bases and J lost 3 bases. The CDR3, as DNA: TGTGCCAGCGGCTCAGATCGGGAGGCGATGCTCTACGAGCAGTACTTC. Protein sequence: CASGSDREAMLYEQYF.

J is TRBJ2-1 and V is TRBV6-6; D is unclear. The CDR3 has 16 residues. Trimming took 6 bases from V and 2 from J, leaving 17 bases between them. In germline, CDR1 is MNHNY, CDR2 SVGAGI (reference sequence). CDR3 region: CASRTFRSIPYNEQFF. DNA of the CDR3: TGTGCCAGCAGAACCTTCAGGAGTATCCCCTACAATGAGCAGTTCTTC.

This clonotype was observed a few times. Given a much more abundant clone one base away, this may be a read error. The chain recombines TRBV6-5 with TRBJ2-5; tentative D call: TRBD2 (5 bases). The germline V gene encodes CDR1 MNHEY and CDR2 SVGAGI. This CDR3 has 13 residues. CDR3 sequence (DNA): TGTGCCAGCAGTCACTCGGGAAAAGAGACCCAGTACTTC. Protein: CASSHSGKETQYF.

The sample holds many counts of this clonotype. The chain couples TRBV9 to TRBJ2-7; D might be TRBD1 or TRBD2, each matching 5 bases. Trimming cost V 3 bases and J 0 bases, with 16 bases left between them. CDR3 length equals 16 residues. CDR1 is SGDLS and CDR2 is YYNGEE in the germline V gene. The CDR3 region has the DNA TGTGCCAGCAGCGCCTCCGGGGCGGATCTCTCCTACGAGCAGTACTTC. Its translation is CASSASGADLSYEQYF.

This clonotype occurred many times. The V call is TRBV7-6, the J call TRBJ2-1; D possibly corresponds to TRBD2 (5 bases). The CDR3 has 12 residues. The germline V gene has CDR1 SGHVS and CDR2 FNYEAQ. Trimming stripped 5 bases from V and 10 bases from J, with 12 bases between. As DNA, the CDR3 is TGTGCCAGCAGCCGGACTGGGGAGGAGCAGTTCTTC. Amino acid sequence: CASSRTGEEQFF.

The V and J genes are TRBV5-1 and TRBJ1-2, with no clear D. Trimming cost V 1 base and J 4 bases, with 14 bases left between them. The CDR3 is 15 residues long. Germline V gene sequence: CDR1 SGHRS, CDR2 YFSETQ. For the CDR3, the DNA is TGCGCCAGCAGCTTGCCGGCCGACTCTTTCTATGGCTACACCTTC. This encodes CASSLPADSFYGYTF.

The sample holds many counts of this clonotype. This chain connects TRBV4-3 to TRBJ1-6; possibly TRBD1 for D (6 bases). The CDR3 is made up of 17 amino acids. V was clipped by 4 bases and J by 9 bases, with 22 bases between them. Germline V gives CDR1 LGHNA, CDR2 YSLEER. CDR3 region: CASSRERRGAKFSPLHF. DNA for the CDR3: TGCGCCAGCAGCCGAGAGAGACGGGGGGCGAAATTTTCACCCCTCCACTTT.

This clonotype was observed at least ten times. The chain employs TRBV12-3 or TRBV12-4 and TRBJ1-2; TRBD1 matches at 8 bases. J gave up 4 bases and V 6 bases, and 16 bases lay outside the gene matches. The CDR3 covers 17 residues. The CDR3 DNA reads TGTGCCAGCAGCGTCGCCGTTAACAGGGGGTTCCTCTATGGCTACACCTTC. This codes for CASSVAVNRGFLYGYTF.

This clonotype was counted a few times. V is TRBV20-1 and J is TRBJ2-5; 10 nucleotides line up with TRBD2. This CDR3 is 19 amino acids long. The germline V gene has CDR1 DFQATT and CDR2 SNEGSKA (reference sequence). V gave up 4 bases and J gave up 5 bases; unmatched junction bases: 22. The CDR3 here is CSAIPLVVGLAGEEETQYF. CDR3 bases: TGCAGTGCTATCCCCCTTGTTGTTGGGCTAGCGGGAGAGGAGGAGACCCAGTACTTC.

With respect to this clonotype: Germline is not matched at one junction end, which may reflect a read error. J is TRBJ2-1 and V is TRBV19, with 13 bases lining up with TRBD2. Germline V gene sequence: CDR1 LNHDA, CDR2 SQIVND (reference sequence). This CDR3 is 17 amino acids long. The CDR3 reads CASSVGLAGVLYNEQSF. The CDR3 DNA is TGTGCCAGTAGTGTCGGACTAGCGGGAGTGCTCTACAATGAGCAGTCCTTC.

The chain combines TRBV12-5 with TRBJ2-1; 10 bases fit TRBD2. This CDR3 spans 20 amino acids. The junction had 14 bases not matched to a gene; V was cut back by 3 bases and J by 0 bases. The V gene's germline CDR1 is LGHNT and CDR2 FRNRAP. The CDR3 loop is CASGFVFQREGRSSYNEQFF. For the CDR3, the DNA is TGTGCTAGTGGTTTCGTTTTTCAGCGGGAGGGCCGGAGCTCCTACAATGAGCAGTTCTTC.

The chain recombines TRBV20-1 with TRBJ2-3; 11 bases fit TRBD2. The trim removed 2 bases at V and 2 bases at J, leaving 3 bases unmatched. This CDR3 contains 15 residues. The germline gives CDR1 DFQATT, CDR2 SNEGSKA (reference sequence). In DNA, the CDR3 is TGCAGTGCTAGATTAGCGGGAGGGACCACAGATACGCAGTATTTT. This encodes CSARLAGGTTDTQYF.

The rearrangement uses TRBV6-5 and TRBJ2-3; 12 bases map to TRBD2. Germline V CDR1 and CDR2: MNHEY, SVGAGI. With V trimmed by 2 bases and J by 3 bases, 6 bases remained unmatched. The CDR3 is 17 residues long. CDR3 coding DNA: TGTGCCAGCAGTTACCCTAGCGGGAGGGCCGGTACAGATACGCAGTATTTT. Translating gives CASSYPSGRAGTDTQYF.

The CDR3: CASRLTEDTQYF. In DNA form, the CDR3 reads TGTGCCAGCAGGTTGACAGAAGATACGCAGTATTTT. The chain links TRBV12-3 or TRBV12-4 to TRBJ2-3; tentatively, D is TRBD1 (5 bases). The CDR3 length is 12 residues. The germline V and J ends were trimmed by 6 bases and 5 bases, with 9 bases remaining between them.

This clonotype came up a few times. This may be a read error, as it is one base from a much larger clone. The V and J genes are TRBV20-1 and TRBJ2-1; 8 nucleotides align to TRBD1. The CDR3 consists of 13 residues. Per germline, CDR1 DFQATT and CDR2 SNEGSKA (reference sequence). The CDR3 DNA reads TGCAGTGCACCATCAGACAGGGGCAATGCGCAGTTCTTC. Residues: CSAPSDRGNAQFF.

Many counts were recorded for this clonotype. This sequence joins TRBV19 and TRBJ2-3; weak D call: TRBD2 (6 bases). The CDR3 has 15 amino acids. Trimming shortened V by 8 bases and J by 0 bases, and 15 bases separated the two germline ends. Germline V lookup: CDR1 LNHDA, CDR2 SQIVND (reference sequence). Here the CDR3 DNA reads TGTGCCAGTTCCCCGGGACTGACTAGCACAGATACGCAGTATTTT. Translated: CASSPGLTSTDTQYF.

This clonotype was recorded many times. The chain joins TRBV5-1 to TRBJ1-2; no clear D gene. V dropped 0 bases and J dropped 2 bases, with 2 bases sitting between them. Germline-derived CDR1 and CDR2 are SGHRS and YFSETQ. The CDR3 contains 12 residues. Here the CDR3 reads CASSLENYGYTF. Written as DNA, the CDR3 is TGCGCCAGCAGCTTGGAAAACTATGGCTACACCTTC.

This clonotype has ten or more counts. This rearrangement joins TRBV20-1 to TRBJ2-7, with D perhaps TRBD1 or TRBD2 (5 bases each). Germline CDR1 DFQATT, CDR2 SNEGSKA (reference sequence). V was shortened by 2 bases and J by 3 bases, with 14 bases between the two germline ends. CDR3 size: 14 residues. CDR3 coding DNA: TGCAGTGCTAGACCCCGGGACCCTTACTACGAGCAGTACTTC. The encoded protein is CSARPRDPYYEQYF.

For this clonotype: At one end the junction does not follow the germline gene, possibly because of a read error. The rearrangement links TRBV7-2 to TRBJ1-6; D might be TRBD1 (6 bases). Germline V gene data show CDR1 as SGHTA and CDR2 as FQGNSA. The CDR3 runs to 15 residues. CDR3 region: CASSLEAGRGGPPHF. CDR3 sequence (DNA): TGTGCCAGCAGCTTAGAGGCGGGGAGGGGGGGGCCCCCCCACTTT.

The rearrangement joins TRBV2 to TRBJ1-1, with D perhaps TRBD1 (6 bases). Germline CDR1 reads SNHLY; CDR2 reads FYNNEI. CDR3 size: 13 residues. V was trimmed by 5 bases and J by 1 base, leaving 8 bases between them. This CDR3 reads CASSKDRNTEAFF. The CDR3 DNA sequence: TGTGCCAGCAGTAAGGACAGGAACACTGAAGCTTTCTTT.

This clonotype was seen many times. V is TRBV19 and J is TRBJ2-3; 7 positions match TRBD2. CDR1 is LNHDA, CDR2 SQIVND, per germline (reference sequence). Losses at the gene ends were 4 bases for V and 4 bases for J; bases not matched to a gene: 8. The CDR3 runs to 15 residues. The CDR3 coding sequence is TGTGCCAGTAGTACGCCGGGACTACGACCAGATACGCAGTATTTT. Translation gives CASSTPGLRPDTQYF.

This clonotype was counted at least ten times. V is TRBV6-5 and J is TRBJ2-3; no definite D call. There are 13 residues in the CDR3. Germline lookup yields CDR1 MNHEY and CDR2 SVGAGI. V lost 3 bases and J 6 bases, leaving 10 bases between the germline ends. The CDR3 is CASSYQVSDTQYF. The CDR3 DNA is TGTGCCAGCAGTTATCAGGTTTCGGATACGCAGTATTTT.